The 9 T cell receptor beta chains below were found in one sample sequenced in a study of blood T cell repertoires in COVID-19. The protocol was immunoSEQ multiplex PCR, while the TCRdb copy is restricted to in-frame clones and leaves out a portion. The sample shows approximately 160,000 clones, about 90% of them seen only once. The sample taken for sequencing was PBMCs or T cells enriched from blood (not recorded which). The receptors come from a woman in her fifties or sixties who had recovered from COVID-19.

This rearrangement joins TRBV6-5 to TRBJ1-1; 7 bases align to TRBD1. Germline V lookup: CDR1 MNHEY, CDR2 SVGAGI. The ends lost 6 bases at V and 1 base at J; junction bases unmatched: 8. This CDR3 has 15 residues. The CDR3 region is CASRPGTAENTEAFF. CDR3 in DNA: TGTGCCAGCAGGCCCGGGACAGCCGAGAACACTGAAGCTTTCTTT.

V usage is TRBV25-1 and J usage is TRBJ2-1, with a weak D call TRBD2 (6 bases). Trimming cost V 2 bases and J 4 bases, with 18 bases left between them. There are 17 residues in the CDR3. From germline, CDR1 is MGHDK and CDR2 SYGVNS. As DNA, the CDR3 is TGTGCCAGCAGTGAAACGGGCAGGCGGGGCCGGTACAATGAGCAGTTCTTC. Its translation is CASSETGRRGRYNEQFF.

The gene calls are TRBV19 and TRBJ1-2; D unclear. This CDR3 has 15 amino acids. With 0 bases removed from V and 5 bases from J, the gap between germline ends came to 13 bases. Germline lookup yields CDR1 LNHDA and CDR2 SQIVND (reference sequence). This CDR3 is CASSIDPGASYGYTF. Here the CDR3 DNA reads TGTGCCAGTAGTATAGATCCGGGTGCTTCTTATGGCTACACCTTC. The full variable domain, with the rest looked up from reference TRBV19 and TRBJ1-2, is DGGITQSPKYLFRKEGQNVTLSCEQNLNHDAMYWYRQDPGQGLRLIYYSQIVNDFQKGDIAEGYSVSREKKESFPLTVTSAQKNPTAFYLCASSIDPGASYGYTFGSGTRLTVV.

There are a few counts of this clone. This sequence joins TRBV5-1 and TRBJ1-1, with 10 bases that match TRBD1. V dropped 4 bases and J dropped 5; count of bases not matched to a gene: 11. Germline CDR1 and CDR2: SGHRS and YFSETQ. The CDR3 extends over 16 amino acids. In DNA form, the CDR3 reads TGCGCCAGCAGCATTCACCCCGGACAGGGGGTGACTGAAGCTTTCTTT. It encodes CASSIHPGQGVTEAFF. The entire variable domain, with the rest obtained from reference TRBV5-1 and TRBJ1-1, is as follows: KAGVTQTPRYLIKTRGQQVTLSCSPISGHRSVSWYQQTPGQGLQFLFEYFSETQRNKGNFPGRFSGRQFSNSRSEMNVSTLELGDSALYLCASSIHPGQGVTEAFFGQGTRLTVV.

This chain uses TRBV10-3 with TRBJ1-2, with 8 bases aligning to TRBD1. The CDR3 contains 12 residues. Germline lookup yields CDR1 ENHRY and CDR2 SYGVKD. Losses at the gene ends were 9 bases for V and 8 bases for J; bases not matched to a gene: 8. The CDR3 DNA reads as TGTGCCATTGGACAGGGTATAAGCGGCTACACCTTC. It codes for CAIGQGISGYTF.

The genes are TRBV5-1 and TRBJ2-7; D perhaps matches TRBD2 (6 bases). There are 14 residues in the CDR3. V was cut by 4 bases and J by 3 bases, with 14 bases left in between. The germline V gene encodes CDR1 SGHRS and CDR2 YFSETQ. Written as DNA, the CDR3 is TGCGCCAGCAGCCCTGGGACTCAGAACTACGAGCAGTACTTC. Its translation is CASSPGTQNYEQYF.

CDR3 residues: CASSKHELAVTNNEQFF. CDR3 bases: TGTGCCAGCAGCAAACACGAATTAGCGGTCACCAATAATGAGCAGTTCTTC. The chain has TRBV9 and TRBJ2-1; D perhaps matches TRBD2 (6 bases). Looked up from germline, CDR1 is SGDLS and CDR2 is YYNGEE. This CDR3 contains 17 residues. V was cut by 4 bases and J by 7 bases, with 24 bases left in between. Full variable domain (missing parts from reference TRBV9 and TRBJ2-1): DSGVTQTPKHLITATGQRVTLRCSPRSGDLSVYWYQQSLDQGLQFLIQYYNGEERAKGNILERFSAQQFPDLHSELNLSSLELGDSALYFCASSKHELAVTNNEQFFGPGTRLTVL.

The chain combines TRBV3-1 (or the pseudogene TRBV3-2) with TRBJ2-3; 13 bases line up with TRBD2. From germline, CDR1 is LGHDT and CDR2 YNNKEL (reference sequence). With V trimmed by 0 bases and J by 14 bases, 5 bases remained unmatched. CDR3 length equals 14 residues. In DNA, the CDR3 is TGTGCCAGCAGCCAAGATAGGACTAGCGGGAGCCTGTATTTT. It encodes CASSQDRTSGSLYF.

The chain carries TRBV29-1 and TRBJ2-2; 8 nucleotides match TRBD2. The CDR3 has 14 residues. Germline assignment: CDR1 SQVTM and CDR2 ANQGSEA. Losses at the gene ends were 6 bases for V and 3 bases for J; bases not matched to a gene: 6. The CDR3 protein is CSVWAGGDTGELFF. In DNA form, the CDR3 reads TGCAGCGTCTGGGCGGGGGGAGACACCGGGGAGCTGTTTTTT.